This is a list of T cell receptor beta chains from one sample in a study of blood T cell repertoires in COVID-19. Sequencing was performed with immunoSEQ multiplex PCR; in TCRdb, only in-frame clones are kept and a portion is missing. The sample includes about 69,000 clones, roughly 88% seen only once; the top ten take 1.5% to 2%. Input material: peripheral blood. These receptors all stem from a man aged 25 to 40 with acute or convalescent COVID-19. Each CDR3 is given with its conserved first and last residue.

TRBJ2-1 TRBV23-1 CASSQSGLAGGPSQFF
TRBJ1-1 TRBV5-1 CASSLGPGQRNTEAFF
TRBJ1-1 TRBV7-9 CASSLGGRTEAFF
TRBJ1-2 TRBV7-8 CASSPTEDYGYTF
TRBJ1-1 TRBV9 CASSVDARQNTEAFF
TRBJ1-2 TRBV7-9 CASSGTGKIYGYTF
TRBJ1-2 TRBV27 CASSQLPGQGTYGYTF
TRBJ2-5 TRBV5-1 CASSETPNQETQYF
TRBJ2-1 TRBV6-6 CASSQTVVLTSSYNEQFF
TRBJ1-1 TRBV5-1 CASSSGGTASTEAFF
TRBJ2-2 TRBV27 CASSPLGTGELFF
TRBJ2-5 TRBV2 CASSRWGGSGETQYF
TRBJ2-3 TRBV3-1/TRBV3-2 CASSQGGGATDTQYF
TRBJ1-1 TRBV5-1 CASSSDRSGNTEAFF
TRBJ1-2 TRBV27 CATNQDPLNLYGYTF
TRBJ2-7 TRBV15 CATSRDGPLAGYEQYF
TRBJ1-2 TRBV7-8 CASSLVAGEFDYGYTF
TRBJ2-1 TRBV7-2 CASSLFSGSEQFF
TRBJ1-2 TRBV24-1 CATSDSKQGLYGYTF
TRBJ2-5 TRBV19 CASSIEAGGRETQYF
TRBJ2-7 TRBV18 CASSPRGILYEQYF
TRBJ2-1 TRBV5-1 CASRNSQGSYNEQFF
TRBJ2-7 TRBV7-2 CASSSGLAAGEQYF
TRBJ1-3 TRBV21-1 CASSKRGGKGGNTIYF
TRBJ2-7 TRBV19 CASSIETSVQGGRYEQYF
TRBJ1-1 TRBV7-2 CASSLGRGLDTEAFF